This T cell receptor (beta chain) was observed in a study of T cell clonality in common variable immunodeficiency. Study-level points and caveats: Authors noted CVID clonality's cause needs subpopulation repertoire sequencing. Common variable immunodeficiency TCR beta sequences reportedly had fewer deletions and N-nucleotide insertions. Fewer TCRbeta clones were shared among CVID subjects than controls.

Both groups were predominantly of Caucasian heritage. The data were produced by immunoSEQ multiplex PCR, yet TCRdb's version contains in-frame clones alone and is incomplete. Recorded here are roughly 58,000 clones, none singletons. This clone was detected many times. Antigen unknown. The CDR3 end lies 3 residues beyond the end of the read and is filled in from the germline J gene. This CDR3 region has 15 residues. From germline, CDR1 is KGHSH and CDR2 LQKENI. V dropped 0 bases and J dropped 5 bases, with 13 bases sitting between them. What was sequenced was peripheral blood mononuclear cells. The TCR sequence derives from a person aged 18 to 75 in good health. The rearrangement links TRBV18 to TRBJ2-5; D not certain. CDR3 DNA (partial): TGTGCCAGCTCACCACCGAGAGGTGGGCAGGAGACC. It translates to CASSPPRGGQET. The whole CDR3 protein is CASSPPRGGQETQYF.